The rows below give T cell receptor beta chains drawn from one sample of a study of T-cell memory formation after mild COVID-19. TCRdb used MiXCR to reprocess the 5' RACE reads, holding one entry per CDR3 protein. Counted here are about 140,000 distinct CDR3 sequences, about 14% occurring once; the ten biggest clones make up roughly 15%. Sample: PBMCs or a T cell subset sorted from them (not recorded which). The receptors shown here come from an adult woman who had mild COVID-19 (a few samples of this study predate the infection). Cell type and time point are not known. The CDR3 runs from the conserved cysteine through the conserved F or W. Fields, in order: J gene, clone size, V gene, D gene, CDR3 DNA, CDR3 protein. A D gene is named only where the DNA matches it firmly. Only part of the rows carry a size: once, few, many, or a class if the clone is expanded.

>TRBJ2-7|NA|TRBV12-3/TRBV12-4|NA
TGTGCCAGCAGTTCCCGGGATAGCGGAGAGGCCTACGAGCAGTACTTC
CASSSRDSGEAYEQYF
>TRBJ1-5|few|TRBV12-3/TRBV12-4|NA
TGTGCCAGCAGTCCCCAGGGAAACAATCAGCCCCAGCATTTT
CASSPQGNNQPQHF
>TRBJ2-6|NA|TRBV19|TRBD1
TGTGCCAGTAGTATAGAGGGACAGGCGGCGACGATGTCTGGGGCCAACGTCCTGACTTTC
CASSIEGQAATMSGANVLTF
>TRBJ1-2|NA|TRBV19|NA
TGTGCCAGCCTCCAGGCCTGGGGCTATGGCTACACCTTC
CASLQAWGYGYTF
>TRBJ2-7|few|TRBV18|TRBD2
TGTGCCAGCTCACCACAAAAACTAGCGGAGCCCTACGAGCAGTACTTC
CASSPQKLAEPYEQYF
>TRBJ2-5|NA|TRBV3-1|TRBD2
TGTGCCAGCAGCCAAGATCGCCGACGTGGTTCGCGGGGGGGTGAGACCCAGTACTTC
CASSQDRRRGSRGGETQYF
>TRBJ2-5|NA|TRBV15|NA
TGTGCCACCAGCACCGGACTTCGGGAGACCCAGTACTTC
CATSTGLRETQYF
>TRBJ2-7|NA|TRBV7-2|TRBD1
TGTGCCAGCAGCCGACAGGGGAAAGTATCCTACGAGCAGTACTTC
CASSRQGKVSYEQYF
>TRBJ2-2|NA|TRBV6-5|TRBD2
TGTGCCAGCAGTTATTCCGGGACTAGCGTAGCCGGGGAGCTGTTTTTT
CASSYSGTSVAGELFF
>TRBJ1-1|NA|TRBV12-3/TRBV12-4|NA
TGTGCCGGCCTTAGGAACACTGAAGCTTTCTTT
CAGLRNTEAFF
>TRBJ1-1|few|TRBV15|NA
TGTGCCACCAGTCTTAGGGAGTACACTGAAGCTTTCTTT
CATSLREYTEAFF
>TRBJ2-5|few|TRBV5-1|NA
TGCGCCAGCAGGCTAACAGGCCCAGAGACCCAGTACTTC
CASRLTGPETQYF
>TRBJ1-1|few|TRBV5-1|NA
TGCGCCAGCAGCTTCTATGGGGACAACACTGAAGCTTTCTTT
CASSFYGDNTEAFF
>TRBJ2-7|NA|TRBV25-1|TRBD2
TGTGCCAGCAGTGAACTCGAGCGGGGGGGTTACGAGCAGTACTTC
CASSELERGGYEQYF
>TRBJ2-1|NA|TRBV9|NA
TGTGCCAGCAGCTCATTAAACAGGGACAATGAGCAGTTCTTC
CASSSLNRDNEQFF
>TRBJ2-7|many|TRBV2|TRBD1
TGTGCCAGCGCTACAGGGGTTGAGCAGTACTTC
CASATGVEQYF
>TRBJ2-5|NA|TRBV20-1|TRBD1
TGCAGTGCTAAAGGACAGGGCCAAGAGACCCAGTACTTC
CSAKGQGQETQYF
>TRBJ2-6|many|TRBV7-9|NA
TGTGCCAGCAGCCAGGGCTCTGGGGCCAACGTCCTGACTTTC
CASSQGSGANVLTF
>TRBJ2-1|NA|TRBV2|NA
TGTGCCAGCAGTGAGGGCAGAGACAATGAGCAGTTCTTC
CASSEGRDNEQFF
>TRBJ2-7|NA|TRBV7-9|TRBD1
TGTGCCAGCAGCTTGGGGGGGGACAGGGAATACGAGCAGTACTTC
CASSLGGDREYEQYF
>TRBJ2-5|NA|TRBV4-1|NA
TGCGCCAGCAGCCAAGTGTACGAGTTCGGGGCCCAGTACTTC
CASSQVYEFGAQYF
>TRBJ2-1|few|TRBV20-1|TRBD2
TGCAGTGCTAGAGGGCCAAGACTAGCGGGAGGGAATGAGCAGTTCTTC
CSARGPRLAGGNEQFF
>TRBJ1-6|NA|TRBV6-5|NA
TGTGCCAGCAGTTACGGACAGAATAATTCACCCCTCCACTTT
CASSYGQNNSPLHF
>TRBJ2-5|NA|TRBV7-9|NA
TGTGCCAGCAGCTTAGGGCCAGCTTCACAAGAGACCCAGTACTTC
CASSLGPASQETQYF
>TRBJ2-3|few|TRBV28|TRBD1
TGTGCCAGCAGCCGGACAGGGGGCGATAGCACAGATACGCAGTATTTT
CASSRTGGDSTDTQYF